This T cell receptor beta chain was recorded in a study of T cells in Graves' hyperthyroidism and ophthalmopathy. This clonotype was observed at least ten times. Its cognate antigen is unknown. Regarding the study as a whole: Ophthalmopathy was identified by the model a median about 6.4 months ahead of onset.

Researchers took RNA transcripts and amplified the TCR beta CDR3 regions from them. HTBI primers were employed in a first-round RT-PCR of the TCR CDR3. MiXCR was run by TCRdb on the multiplex PCR reads, yielding one entry per CDR3 protein. The sample records around 600,000 distinct CDR3 sequences, 14% being singletons. Germline CDR1 and CDR2: SGHTA and FQGNSA. V lost 4 bases and J lost 0, with 12 bases in between. The length of the CDR3 is 15 residues. The chain joins TRBV7-2 to TRBJ1-2, with D maybe TRBD1 (5 bases). The sequence was collected from a woman in her forties or fifties with Graves' ophthalmopathy. The sequenced material came from blood. The CDR3 coding sequence is TGTGCCAGCAGCTCCCTAGGGGTGGCTAACTATGGCTACACCTTC. Translating gives CASSSLGVANYGYTF.